One sample yielded the 20 T cell receptor beta chains listed below, sequenced in a study of shared clonotypes between healthy human individuals. Sequencing was performed with immunoSEQ multiplex PCR; in TCRdb, only in-frame clones are kept and a portion is missing. The table has 450,000 to 500,000 clones, 70% to 85% seen once. The sample consisted of PBMCs. Source of these receptors: a woman between 40 and 55 years old in good health. Some clones in this sample may be carry-over from other donors' samples.

This chain links TRBV30 with TRBJ2-3; D possibly corresponds to TRBD2 (5 bases). In germline, CDR1 is GTSNPN, CDR2 SVGIG (reference sequence). Trimming removed 8 bases from V and 7 bases from J, with 13 bases in between. The CDR3 length is 11 residues. The CDR3 region is CAGGGLYTQYF. CDR3 DNA: TGTGCCGGAGGCGGGTTGTATACGCAGTATTTT.

The chain is built from TRBV5-1 and TRBJ2-1; 13 nucleotides align to TRBD2. The length of the CDR3 is 15 residues. Germline V gene data show CDR1 as SGHRS and CDR2 as YFSETQ. The V segment lost 3 bases and the J segment 6 bases; nucleotides outside the gene matches: 3. The CDR3 DNA follows: TGCGCCAGCAGCTCCGGGACTAGCGGGATCAATGAGCAGTTCTTC. This codes for CASSSGTSGINEQFF.

This clone was counted ten times or more. The J gene is TRBJ2-3, the V gene TRBV2; 10 bases match TRBD1. The CDR3 extends over 15 amino acids. Germline CDR1 SNHLY, CDR2 FYNNEI. The trim removed 1 base at V and 10 bases at J, leaving 8 bases unmatched. CDR3: CASSEGQGALGAQYF. CDR3 bases: TGTGCCAGCAGTGAAGGACAGGGGGCGCTTGGTGCGCAGTATTTT.

The chain recombines TRBV7-2 with TRBJ2-3; the D gene is possibly TRBD1 (5 bases). The CDR3 extends over 13 amino acids. The germline CDR1 and CDR2 sequences are SGHTA and FQGNSA. The V gene lost 3 bases and the J gene lost 4 bases, with 8 bases spanning the gap. The CDR3 sequence: CASSFQGADTQYF. Written as DNA, the CDR3 is TGTGCCAGCAGCTTTCAGGGCGCAGATACGCAGTATTTT.

V is TRBV6-6 and J is TRBJ1-1, with 12 bases fitting TRBD1. After removal of 4 bases from V and 4 bases from J, the junction contained 4 bases not matched to a gene. CDR1 and CDR2 from the germline V gene are MNHNY and SVGAGI (reference sequence). The CDR3 runs 15 residues. The CDR3 coding sequence is TGTGCCAGCAGTTCCGGGGACAGGGGGCTCACTGAAGCTTTCTTT. Protein sequence: CASSSGDRGLTEAFF.

V and J are TRBV6-1 and TRBJ2-3, with D unresolved. V lost 4 bases, J lost 0 bases, and 14 bases lay in between. CDR3 length equals 16 residues. The germline V gene has CDR1 MNHNS and CDR2 SASEGT. The CDR3 DNA sequence: TGTGCCAGCAGTGTCGCCCAGGCCCAGAGCACAGATACGCAGTATTTT. Protein sequence: CASSVAQAQSTDTQYF.

V usage is TRBV28 and J usage is TRBJ2-5; possibly TRBD1 for D (6 bases). This CDR3 contains 14 residues. Trimming cost V 8 bases and J 11 bases, with 24 bases left between them. The germline CDR1 and CDR2 sequences are MDHEN and SYDVKM. CDR3 DNA: TGTGCCAGCGCCACGGGGACATCTAGGAGGAGGCAGTACTTC. Its protein product is CASATGTSRRRQYF.

The chain employs TRBV2 and TRBJ2-3; possibly TRBD1 for D (6 bases). V was clipped by 6 bases and J by 1 base, with 17 bases between them. In germline, CDR1 is SNHLY, CDR2 FYNNEI. This CDR3 is 16 amino acids long. Here the CDR3 reads CASRTGTRSGTDTQYF. The CDR3 DNA sequence: TGTGCCAGCAGAACCGGGACAAGGAGCGGCACAGATACGCAGTATTTT. Based on the CDR3 plus reference TRBV2 and TRBJ2-3, the full variable domain is EPEVTQTPSHQVTQMGQEVILRCVPISNHLYFYWYRQILGQKVEFLVSFYNNEISEKSEIFDDQFSVERPDGSNFTLKIRSTKLEDSAMYFCASRTGTRSGTDTQYFGPGTRLTVL.

The V gene is TRBV6-6, the J gene TRBJ2-5; 7 bases align to TRBD2. This CDR3 has 15 amino acids. Germline V CDR1 and CDR2: MNHNY, SVGAGI (reference sequence). V was pared by 11 bases and J by 2 bases, with 14 bases of the junction left unmatched. The CDR3 here is CAPGKTGGKQETQYF. The CDR3, as DNA: TGTGCCCCGGGGAAGACGGGGGGTAAACAAGAGACCCAGTACTTC.

This sequence joins TRBV19 and TRBJ1-2; D is perhaps TRBD1 (5 bases). There are 14 residues in the CDR3. Germline CDR1 and CDR2: LNHDA and SQIVND (reference sequence). Between the trimmed V and J ends, which lost 6 bases and 4 bases, there was a span of 15 bases. The CDR3 here is CASSNPGLGYGYTF. The CDR3 nucleotides are TGTGCCAGTAGCAATCCAGGGCTCGGCTATGGCTACACCTTC.

The CDR3 here is CASSLTGVEQFF. DNA for the CDR3: TGTGCCAGCAGCTTGACAGGGGTTGAGCAGTTCTTC. V is TRBV11-2 and J is TRBJ2-1, with TRBD1 matching over 8 bases. From germline, CDR1 is SGHAT and CDR2 FQNNGV. Trimming took 3 bases from V and 9 from J; bases not matched to a gene: 1. The length of the CDR3 is 12 residues. Filled out from reference TRBV11-2 and TRBJ2-1, the complete variable domain reads EAGVAQSPRYKIIEKRQSVAFWCNPISGHATLYWYQQILGQGPKLLIQFQNNGVVDDSQLPKDRFSAERLKGVDSTLKIQPAKLEDSAVYLCASSLTGVEQFFGPGTRLTVL.

The CDR3 reads CASSPVRSESAHFYNEQFF. CDR3 nucleotide sequence: TGTGCCAGCAGCCCAGTGAGAAGCGAATCAGCGCATTTCTACAATGAGCAGTTCTTC. The chain links TRBV7-9 to TRBJ2-1; no firm D call. V was cut by 5 bases and J by 3 bases, with 26 bases left in between. Germline V CDR1 and CDR2: SEHNR, FQNEAQ (reference sequence). The CDR3 is made up of 19 amino acids.

The chain uses TRBV30 and TRBJ1-2, with D hard to call. From germline, CDR1 is GTSNPN and CDR2 SVGIG (reference sequence). Between the trimmed V and J ends, which lost 5 bases and 2 bases, there was a span of 6 bases. The CDR3 runs 11 residues. CDR3 bases: TGTGCCTGGTTCAGGAACTATGGCTACACCTTC. This sequence encodes CAWFRNYGYTF.

This clone has only a few counts. The chain uses TRBV19 and TRBJ1-1; the D gene is possibly TRBD1 (6 bases). V lost 7 bases, J lost 5 bases, and 14 bases lay in between. The CDR3 is made up of 13 amino acids. The V gene's germline CDR1 is LNHDA and CDR2 SQIVND (reference sequence). Written as DNA, the CDR3 is TGTGCCAGTATTTTGCAGGGGTGGACTGAAGCTTTCTTT. It codes for CASILQGWTEAFF. Filled out from reference TRBV19 and TRBJ1-1, the complete variable domain reads DGGITQSPKYLFRKEGQNVTLSCEQNLNHDAMYWYRQDPGQGLRLIYYSQIVNDFQKGDIAEGYSVSREKKESFPLTVTSAQKNPTAFYLCASILQGWTEAFFGQGTRLTVV.

Regarding this clone: This may be a read error, as it is one base from a much larger clone. This sample also contains other DNA sequences that code for the same CDR3. V is TRBV7-9 and J is TRBJ1-4; 7 bases line up with TRBD1. The CDR3 is made up of 14 amino acids. After removal of 4 bases from V and 7 bases from J, the junction contained 6 bases not matched to a gene. CDR1 and CDR2 from the germline V gene are SEHNR and FQNEAQ (reference sequence). This CDR3 reads CASSSGQGVEKLFF. The CDR3 bases are TGTGCCAGCAGCTCAGGGCAGGGGGTTGAAAAACTGTTTTTT. The full variable domain, rest sourced from reference TRBV7-9 and TRBJ1-4, is DTGVSQNPRHKITKRGQNVTFRCDPISEHNRLYWYRQTLGQGPEFLTYFQNEAQLEKSRLLSDRFSAERPKGSFSTLEIQRTEQGDSAMYLCASSSGQGVEKLFFGSGTQLSVL.

This clone showed up just a few times. V gene TRBV28 combines with J gene TRBJ2-7, with D maybe TRBD2 (6 bases). The V gene's germline CDR1 is MDHEN and CDR2 SYDVKM. Trimming left V 7 bases short and J 7 bases short, with 20 bases between. There are 14 residues in the CDR3. The CDR3 DNA reads TGTGCCAGCATCCCGACGGATACCGGGGGAGAGCAGTACTTC. Translated: CASIPTDTGGEQYF.

The J gene is TRBJ1-1, the V gene TRBV6-5; no reliable D call. This CDR3 region has 14 residues. The germline CDR1 and CDR2 sequences are MNHEY and SVGAGI. Trimming stripped 4 bases from V and 1 base from J, with 10 bases between. DNA of the CDR3: TGTGCCAGCAGTTGGGCGGGTGGGAACACTGAAGCTTTCTTT. This gives the protein CASSWAGGNTEAFF.

The chain links TRBV28 to TRBJ1-1; D unresolved. V lost 6 bases, J lost 1 base, and 15 bases lay in between. From germline, CDR1 is MDHEN and CDR2 SYDVKM. The CDR3 contains 15 residues. The CDR3: CASRPIRGENTEAFF. CDR3 nucleotide sequence: TGTGCCAGCAGGCCCATCCGGGGAGAGAACACTGAAGCTTTCTTT.

The rearrangement joins TRBV4-3 to TRBJ2-2, with D possibly TRBD2 on 5 matching bases. Germline V CDR1 and CDR2: LGHNA, YSLEER. V shed 1 base and J shed 4 bases, with 16 bases lying between them. This CDR3 is built from 17 residues. CDR3 coding DNA: TGCGCCAGCAGCCAAGGTTTTGATAGCCGGGGCACCGGGGAGCTGTTTTTT. Protein product: CASSQGFDSRGTGELFF.

This clone appeared many times. The chain uses TRBV7-8 and TRBJ2-7; weak D call: TRBD1 (7 bases). CDR1 and CDR2 (germline): SGHVS, FQNEAQ. The germline V and J ends were trimmed by 5 bases and 5 bases, with 16 bases remaining between them. There are 14 residues in the CDR3. The CDR3 loop reads CASSQGGPRDEQYF. The CDR3 nucleotides read TGTGCCAGCAGCCAGGGGGGCCCCCGAGACGAGCAGTACTTC.